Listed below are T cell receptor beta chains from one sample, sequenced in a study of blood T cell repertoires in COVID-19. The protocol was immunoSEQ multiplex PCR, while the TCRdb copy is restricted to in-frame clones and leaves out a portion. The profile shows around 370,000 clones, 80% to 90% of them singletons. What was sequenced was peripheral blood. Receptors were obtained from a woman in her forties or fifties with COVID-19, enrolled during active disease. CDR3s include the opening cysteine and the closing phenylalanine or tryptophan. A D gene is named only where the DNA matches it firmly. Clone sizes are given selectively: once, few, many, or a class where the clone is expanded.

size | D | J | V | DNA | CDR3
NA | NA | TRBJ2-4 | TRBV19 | TGTGCCAGTAGTATCTTGGCTTTAGCCAAAAACATTCAGTACTTC | CASSILALAKNIQYF
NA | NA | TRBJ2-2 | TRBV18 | TGTGCCAGCTCACCTGCATTGCCGGGCGGGGAGCTGTTTTTT | CASSPALPGGELFF
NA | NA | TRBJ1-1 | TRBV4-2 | TGTGCCAGCAGCCAAGCGGAGTATGTGAACACTGAAGCTTTCTTT | CASSQAEYVNTEAFF
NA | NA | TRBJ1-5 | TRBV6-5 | TGTGCCATTTCGGACCACCGCCGAGGGTATCAGCCCCAGCATTTT | CAISDHRRGYQPQHF
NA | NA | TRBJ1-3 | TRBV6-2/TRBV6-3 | TGTGCCAGCAGTTCATCGGACAGAAACACCATATATTTT | CASSSSDRNTIYF
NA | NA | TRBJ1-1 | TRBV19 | TGTGCCAGTAGTGCAGTGAACACTGAAGCTTTCTTT | CASSAVNTEAFF
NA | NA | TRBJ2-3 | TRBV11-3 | TGTGCCAGCAGCTTAGTAGCGAGCACAGATACGCAGTATTTT | CASSLVASTDTQYF
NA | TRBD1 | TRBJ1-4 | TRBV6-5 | TGTGCCAGCAGCGACAGGGGGCAAAATGAAAAACTGTTTTTT | CASSDRGQNEKLFF
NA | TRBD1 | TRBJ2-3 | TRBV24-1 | TGTGCCACCAGTGATTACGAAAGCAGGGGGCTTAATACGCAGTATTTT | CATSDYESRGLNTQYF
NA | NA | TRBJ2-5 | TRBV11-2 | TGTGCCAGCAGCTTAGGCCAGGGAGGGGGACAAGAGACCCAGTACTTC | CASSLGQGGGQETQYF
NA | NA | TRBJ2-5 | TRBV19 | TGTGCCAGTAGTTTGGGCAGGCAAGAGACCCAGTACTTC | CASSLGRQETQYF
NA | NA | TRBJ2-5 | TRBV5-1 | TGCGCCAGCAGAGCCGGGAATATTGAAGTCCAGTACTTC | CASRAGNIEVQYF
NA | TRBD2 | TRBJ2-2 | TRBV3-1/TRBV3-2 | TGTGCCAGCAGCCAAACTAGCGGGAGGAGTTCCGGGGAGCTGTTTTTT | CASSQTSGRSSGELFF
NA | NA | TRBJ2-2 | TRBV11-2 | TGTGCCAGCAGCTTTCGGGGAGTTAACACCGGGGAGCTGTTTTTT | CASSFRGVNTGELFF
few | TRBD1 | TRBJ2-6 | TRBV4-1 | TGCGCCAGCAGCCCCGCCCTCGGACAGGGTGCTGGGGCCAACGTCCTGACTTTC | CASSPALGQGAGANVLTF
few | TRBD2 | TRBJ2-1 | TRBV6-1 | TGTGCCAGCAGTGAAGCACCTAGCGGGATATACAATGAGCAGTTCTTC | CASSEAPSGIYNEQFF
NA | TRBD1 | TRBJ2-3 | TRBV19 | TGTGCCATCCAAGCCGACCCCGGGGACAGAGATACGCAGTATTTT | CAIQADPGDRDTQYF
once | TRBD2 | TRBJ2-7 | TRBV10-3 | TGTGCCATCAGGCTAGCGGGGGATATCTACGAGCAGTACTTC | CAIRLAGDIYEQYF
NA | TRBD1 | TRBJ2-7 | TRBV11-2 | TGTGCCAGCAGCTTAGTAGGACAGGGGCAACCTGGAGAGCAGTACTTC | CASSLVGQGQPGEQYF
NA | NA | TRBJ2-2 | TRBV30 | TGTGCCTGGAGACAGGGACCGGCCACCGGGGAGCTGTTTTTT | CAWRQGPATGELFF
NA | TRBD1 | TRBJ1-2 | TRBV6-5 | TGTGCCAGCAGGACAGGGGGCGCTTACTATGGCTACACCTTC | CASRTGGAYYGYTF
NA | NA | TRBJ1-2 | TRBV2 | TGTGCCAGCACCGCGAAGGCGGGGGGGAACTATGGCTACACCTTC | CASTAKAGGNYGYTF
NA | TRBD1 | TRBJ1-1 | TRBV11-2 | TGTGCCAGCAGTTATACAGGGGCCATGAACACTGAAGCTTTCTTT | CASSYTGAMNTEAFF
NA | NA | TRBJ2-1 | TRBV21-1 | TGTGCCAGCAGCAAAGCACCTAGCGGGAGTACGTATGAGCAGTTCTTC | CASSKAPSGSTYEQFF
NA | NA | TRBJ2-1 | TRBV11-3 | TGTGCCAGCAGCTTAGAACGGTACAATGAGCAGTTCTTC | CASSLERYNEQFF
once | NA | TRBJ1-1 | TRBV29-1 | TGCAGCGTTGAAGTCCCGAGCCCTGAAGCTTTCTTT | CSVEVPSPEAFF
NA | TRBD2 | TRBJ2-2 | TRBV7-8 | TGTGCCAGCAGCTTAGCTTCTAGCGGGAGGGCCACCGGGGAGCTGTTTTTT | CASSLASSGRATGELFF
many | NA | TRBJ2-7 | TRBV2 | TGTGCCACCTCCTACGTCCTGTCCTACGAGCAGTACTTC | CATSYVLSYEQYF
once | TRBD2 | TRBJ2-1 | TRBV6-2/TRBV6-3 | TGTGCCAGCAGTTGGACTAGCGGGTTAAATGAGCAGTTCTTC | CASSWTSGLNEQFF
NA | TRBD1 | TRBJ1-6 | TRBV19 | TGTGCCAGTACGGGACAGGGTTTGAAGGGCTCACCCCTCCACTTT | CASTGQGLKGSPLHF
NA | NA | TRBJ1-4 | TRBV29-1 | TGCAGCGTTGTTATCGGGTTTAATGAAAAACTGTTTTTT | CSVVIGFNEKLFF
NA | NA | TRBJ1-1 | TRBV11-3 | TGTGCCAGCAGCCCACAGGGTTCGAACACTGAAGCTTTCTTT | CASSPQGSNTEAFF
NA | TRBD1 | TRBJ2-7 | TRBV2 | TGTGCCAGCGGAACGGACAGGGGGCCGAGGTACTTC | CASGTDRGPRYF
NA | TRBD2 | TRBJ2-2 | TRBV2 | TGTGCCAGCAGGGAGGGTAGCGGGAGTCCCGGGGAGCTGTTTTTT | CASREGSGSPGELFF
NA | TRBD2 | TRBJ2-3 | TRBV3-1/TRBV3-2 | TGTGCCAGCAGCCTGCAACGGACTAGCGGGCCCTATAGCACAGATACGCAGTATTTT | CASSLQRTSGPYSTDTQYF
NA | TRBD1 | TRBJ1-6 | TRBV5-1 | TGCGCCAGCAGCTTGGCAGAGACAGGGCCCTATAATTCACCCCTCCACTTT | CASSLAETGPYNSPLHF